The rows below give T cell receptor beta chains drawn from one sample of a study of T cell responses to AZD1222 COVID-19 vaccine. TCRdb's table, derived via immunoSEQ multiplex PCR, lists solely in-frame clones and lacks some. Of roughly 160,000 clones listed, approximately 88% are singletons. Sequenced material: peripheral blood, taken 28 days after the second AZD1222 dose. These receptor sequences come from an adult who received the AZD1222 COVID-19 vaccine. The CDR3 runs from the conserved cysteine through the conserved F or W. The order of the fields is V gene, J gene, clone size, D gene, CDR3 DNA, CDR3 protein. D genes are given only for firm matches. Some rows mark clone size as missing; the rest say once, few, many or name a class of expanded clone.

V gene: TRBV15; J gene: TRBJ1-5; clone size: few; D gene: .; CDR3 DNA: TGTGCCACCAGCAGAGAGTGGGTTCAGCCCCAGCATTTT; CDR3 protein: CATSREWVQPQHF
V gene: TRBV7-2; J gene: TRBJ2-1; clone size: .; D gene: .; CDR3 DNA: TGTGCCAGCACCTCCTCTGGGGTGGGGTATGAGCAGTTCTTC; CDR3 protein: CASTSSGVGYEQFF
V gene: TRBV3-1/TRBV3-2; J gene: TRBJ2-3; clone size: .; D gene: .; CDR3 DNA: TGTGCCAGCAGCCAAGGCTACTCCCCAGATACGCAGTATTTT; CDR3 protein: CASSQGYSPDTQYF
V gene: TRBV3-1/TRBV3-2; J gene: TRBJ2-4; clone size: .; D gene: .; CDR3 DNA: TGTGCCAGCAGCCCCTTCGTAGCCAAAAACATTCAGTACTTC; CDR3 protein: CASSPFVAKNIQYF
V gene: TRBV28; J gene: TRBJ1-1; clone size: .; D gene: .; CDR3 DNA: TGTGCCAGCAGTCCCCCAGGGAACACTGAAGCTTTCTTT; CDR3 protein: CASSPPGNTEAFF
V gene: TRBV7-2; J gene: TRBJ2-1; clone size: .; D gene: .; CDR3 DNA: TGTGCCAGCAGCTTAGGGGGAAGTAAGGATGAGCAGTTCTTC; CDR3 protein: CASSLGGSKDEQFF
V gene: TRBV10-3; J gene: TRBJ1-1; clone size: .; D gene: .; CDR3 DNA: TGTGCCACACAGGTCCCCATGAACACTGAAGCTTTCTTT; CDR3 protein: CATQVPMNTEAFF
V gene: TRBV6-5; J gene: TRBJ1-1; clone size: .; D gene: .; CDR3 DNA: TGTGCCAGCAGTTACTCGGTGGTGAACACTGAAGCTTTCTTT; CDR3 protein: CASSYSVVNTEAFF
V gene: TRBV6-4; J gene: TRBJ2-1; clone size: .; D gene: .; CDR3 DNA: TGTGCCAGCAGTGACTCGACGGGGCGTCGGAATGAGCAGTTCTTC; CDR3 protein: CASSDSTGRRNEQFF
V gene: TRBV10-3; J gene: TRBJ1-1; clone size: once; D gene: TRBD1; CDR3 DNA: TGTGCCATTCGGATACAGGGGACTGCTGAAGCTTTCTTT; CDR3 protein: CAIRIQGTAEAFF
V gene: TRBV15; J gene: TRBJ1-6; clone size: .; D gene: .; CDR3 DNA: TGTGCCACCAGCAGAGATCGGTATTATCAAAATCGTCTGACAGATTTTATAATTTCACCCCTCCACTTT; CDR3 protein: CATSRDRYYQNRLTDFIISPLHF
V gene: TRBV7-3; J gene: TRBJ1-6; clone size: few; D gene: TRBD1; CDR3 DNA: TGTGCCAGCAGCCAAGGGACAGTAATATATTCACCCCTCCACTTT; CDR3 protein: CASSQGTVIYSPLHF